These 9 T cell receptor beta chains were sequenced from one sample in a study of shared clonotypes between healthy human individuals. Naive CD8 cells lacked CD45RO, underwent positive selection for CCR7 and left out terminally differentiated effector memory CD45RA+ cells. The repertoire was sequenced with immunoSEQ multiplex PCR; TCRdb's copy has only in-frame clones and lacks some. The table records more than 2 million clones, just over 90% of them present only once. Sequenced sample: naive CD8+ T cells from PBMCs. The receptors originated from a man aged 18-30 years in good health. Some clones in this sample may be carry-over from other donors' samples.

This chain joins TRBV7-2 and TRBJ2-7, with D possibly being TRBD2 (6 bases). CDR1 is SGHTA and CDR2 is FQGNSA in the germline V gene. Trimming stripped 5 bases from V and 4 bases from J, with 21 bases between. The CDR3 is made up of 16 amino acids. The CDR3, as DNA: TGTGCCAGCAGCCCAATTTCCGGGACGGGGGATTACGAGCAGTACTTC. It codes for CASSPISGTGDYEQYF.

The chain employs TRBV7-9 and TRBJ2-1, with 7 positions matching TRBD1. Germline trimming cut 1 base from V and 0 bases from J; bases unmatched to any gene: 3. Looked up from germline, CDR1 is SEHNR and CDR2 is FQNEAQ (reference sequence). This CDR3 has 16 residues. The CDR3 protein is CASSLETGASYNEQFF. The DNA of the CDR3 is TGTGCCAGCAGCTTAGAAACAGGGGCCTCCTACAATGAGCAGTTCTTC.

The J gene is TRBJ1-1, the V gene TRBV7-9; D may be TRBD1 (6 bases). In germline, CDR1 is SEHNR, CDR2 FQNEAQ (reference sequence). Trimming left V 2 bases short and J 0 bases short, with 16 bases between. The CDR3 runs 17 residues. CDR3 region: CASSLFPKGGLNTEAFF. CDR3 nucleotides: TGTGCCAGCAGCTTATTCCCGAAAGGGGGTTTGAACACTGAAGCTTTCTTT.

The chain couples TRBV6-1 to TRBJ2-3; no reliable D call. The CDR3 spans 16 residues. The ends were cut back, 0 bases at V and 0 bases at J, with 10 bases in the middle. Per germline, CDR1 MNHNS and CDR2 SASEGT. CDR3 sequence (DNA): TGTGCCAGCAGTGAAGCGGGCGGCCTCAGCACAGATACGCAGTATTTT. Encoded protein: CASSEAGGLSTDTQYF.

The chain employs TRBV5-1 and TRBJ2-3; TRBD2 might be the D (5 bases). Trimming left V 9 bases short and J 10 bases short, with 24 bases between. The length of the CDR3 is 14 residues. CDR1 SGHRS and CDR2 YFSETQ come from the germline V gene. The CDR3: CATMRAGAPWAQYF. CDR3 DNA: TGCGCCACCATGAGGGCGGGTGCCCCATGGGCGCAGTATTTT. Looking up the rest from reference TRBV5-1 and TRBJ2-3 gives the full variable domain: KAGVTQTPRYLIKTRGQQVTLSCSPISGHRSVSWYQQTPGQGLQFLFEYFSETQRNKGNFPGRFSGRQFSNSRSEMNVSTLELGDSALYLCATMRAGAPWAQYFGPGTRLTVL.

The V call is TRBV28, the J call TRBJ2-5; weak D call: TRBD2 (5 bases). The CDR3 length is 15 residues. The germline CDR1 and CDR2 sequences are MDHEN and SYDVKM. The V end was cut by 3 bases, the J end by 5 bases, with 16 bases between. The CDR3 coding sequence is TGTGCCAGCAGTTTCACTAGGCGGCGAAGGGAGACCCAGTACTTC. Translation: CASSFTRRRRETQYF.

This chain joins TRBV27 and TRBJ2-7; tentative D call: TRBD1 (7 bases). This CDR3 is 16 amino acids long. The V gene's germline CDR1 is MNHEY and CDR2 SMNVEV (reference sequence). Trimming removed 2 bases from V and 5 bases from J, with 19 bases in between. CDR3 amino acids: CASSLLFVRGVNEQYF. The CDR3 nucleotides are TGTGCCAGCAGTTTACTCTTTGTCAGGGGGGTCAACGAGCAGTACTTC.

The chain combines TRBV27 with TRBJ2-1; TRBD2 matches 8 bases. The V gene's germline CDR1 is MNHEY and CDR2 SMNVEV (reference sequence). The J segment lost 5 bases and the V segment lost 5 bases, leaving 8 bases of the junction unmatched. The CDR3 extends over 15 amino acids. CDR3 amino acids: CASSPGLVRNNEQFF. The CDR3 DNA sequence: TGTGCCAGCAGTCCGGGACTAGTACGGAACAATGAGCAGTTCTTC.

V and J are TRBV28 and TRBJ1-5, with D perhaps matching TRBD1 (6 bases). The germline V gene encodes CDR1 MDHEN and CDR2 SYDVKM. The CDR3 is 19 amino acids. V shed 2 bases and J shed 0 bases, with 20 bases lying between them. The CDR3 DNA reads as TGTGCCAGCAGTTTACGCCTGTCGGACAGAGAATTTAGCAATCAGCCCCAGCATTTT. This translates into CASSLRLSDREFSNQPQHF.